The entry that follows covers one T cell receptor beta chain sequence. Clones were sequenced by immunoSEQ multiplex PCR, and TCRdb holds only the in-frame ones, with some missing. The sample lists 250,000 or so clones; around nine tenths were seen once. This specimen belongs to a study of Ad26.COV2.S vaccination and SARS-CoV-2 variants. Described treatment: 15 to 20 received Ad26.COV2.S at low or high dose, single or two shots; about 5 received placebo; per-sample allocation not given. The samples were gathered on day 63 after the first injection of vaccine or placebo. Sequences were derived from peripheral blood, sampled in a trial of Ad26.COV2.S vaccine versus placebo. This receptor was obtained from a person between 18 and 59 years old who received the Ad26.COV2.S COVID-19 vaccine or a placebo.

CDR3 coding DNA: TGTGCCAGTAGAACCAAGACAGCTATGAACACTGAAGCTTTCTTT. Its protein product is CASRTKTAMNTEAFF. The chain combines TRBV19 with TRBJ1-1; D perhaps matches TRBD1 (5 bases). The germline V gene encodes CDR1 LNHDA and CDR2 SQIVND (reference sequence). This CDR3 comprises 15 residues. V lost 6 bases to trimming and J lost 0 bases, with 14 bases between them.